The 18 T cell receptor beta chains below were found in one sample sequenced in a study of T-cell memory formation after mild COVID-19. Each CDR3 protein is one row after TCRdb ran MiXCR on the 5' RACE reads. The data show some 450,000 distinct CDR3 sequences, 20% seen once. The sequenced sample was PBMCs or a T cell subset sorted from them (not recorded which). The receptors derive from an adult woman who had mild COVID-19 (a few samples of this study predate the infection). Cell type and time point are not known.

This rearrangement joins TRBV20-1 to TRBJ1-4; perhaps TRBD1 as D (5 bases). Trimming removed 3 bases at V and 8 bases at J, with 19 bases between. The CDR3 has 15 amino acids. Germline V lookup: CDR1 DFQATT, CDR2 SNEGSKA (reference sequence). DNA of the CDR3: TGCAGTGCTAGCCGCACTCAGGGAGCTGGAGAAAAACTGTTTTTT. Translated, it gives CSASRTQGAGEKLFF.

This chain links TRBV7-9 with TRBJ1-1; D is ambiguous. Per germline, CDR1 SEHNR and CDR2 FQNEAQ (reference sequence). The CDR3 consists of 14 residues. V lost 1 base to trimming and J lost 1 base, with 7 bases between them. This CDR3 reads CASSLGGSNTEAFF. The CDR3 region has the DNA TGTGCCAGCAGCTTAGGGGGATCGAACACTGAAGCTTTCTTT.

The chain is built from TRBV12-3 or TRBV12-4 and TRBJ2-7, with 9 positions matching TRBD2. The CDR3 is 14 amino acids. J was trimmed by 7 bases and V by 3 bases; bases with no gene match: 7. The CDR3 reads CASSFGGGAGEQYF. In DNA, the CDR3 is TGTGCCAGCAGTTTTGGCGGGGGGGCCGGTGAGCAGTACTTC.

The chain has TRBV5-1 and TRBJ2-2, with D maybe TRBD1 (6 bases). Germline values: CDR1 SGHRS, CDR2 YFSETQ. Between the trimmed V and J ends, which lost 4 bases and 7 bases, there was a span of 8 bases. The length of the CDR3 is 12 residues. CDR3 in amino acids: CASSRTDGELFF. In DNA, the CDR3 is TGCGCCAGCAGCAGGACAGACGGGGAGCTGTTTTTT.

This chain joins TRBV3-1 and TRBJ1-1; perhaps TRBD1 as D (6 bases). CDR3 length: 15 residues. Germline V CDR1 and CDR2: LGHDT, YNNKEL (reference sequence). Trimming left V 4 bases short and J 5 bases short, with 17 bases between. CDR3 nucleotides: TGTGCCAGCAGCCCGGGACAACCCCCTCGGACTGAAGCTTTCTTT. Its protein is CASSPGQPPRTEAFF.

A few counts support this clonotype. This chain joins TRBV7-9 and TRBJ1-4; 7 bases agree with TRBD1. Germline V gene data show CDR1 as SEHNR and CDR2 as FQNEAQ (reference sequence). The CDR3 runs to 15 residues. With 5 bases clipped from V and 5 bases from J, the junction kept 8 bases outside the gene matches. The CDR3 here is CASSPQGVQNEKLFF. The CDR3 DNA is TGTGCCAGCAGCCCTCAGGGGGTCCAGAATGAAAAACTGTTTTTT.

This clonotype has only a few counts. The rearrangement joins TRBV12-3 or TRBV12-4 to TRBJ2-5; 7 bases match TRBD2. The CDR3 sequence is 15 residues long. V dropped 6 bases and J dropped 2; count of bases not matched to a gene: 9. For the CDR3, the DNA is TGTGCCAGCAGACCTGGCGGGAGTCGACAAGAGACCCAGTACTTC. This translates into CASRPGGSRQETQYF.

A few counts support this clonotype. The chain has TRBV7-2 and TRBJ1-4; D gene ambiguous. The CDR3 spans 13 residues. Germline CDR1 reads SGHTA; CDR2 reads FQGNSA. With 1 base removed from V and 8 bases from J, the gap between germline ends came to 8 bases. The CDR3 here is CASSLGHWEKLFF. The CDR3 DNA reads as TGTGCCAGCAGCTTAGGGCACTGGGAAAAACTGTTTTTT.

The rearrangement links TRBV9 to TRBJ2-7; 9 positions agree with TRBD1. V gave up 0 bases and J gave up 3 bases; unmatched junction bases: 4. The CDR3 is 15 amino acids. The germline gives CDR1 SGDLS, CDR2 YYNGEE. The CDR3 protein is CASSVGGTGIYEQYF. The CDR3, as DNA: TGTGCCAGCAGCGTAGGAGGGACAGGGATCTACGAGCAGTACTTC.

This clonotype was recorded at least ten times. This chain uses TRBV24-1 with TRBJ2-7; 7 nucleotides match TRBD1. Germline V gives CDR1 KGHDR, CDR2 SFDVKD. With 2 bases clipped from V and 5 bases from J, the junction kept 8 bases outside the gene matches. The CDR3 is made up of 15 amino acids. As DNA, the CDR3 is TGTGCCACCAGTGATTCTGACAGGGTGCGGAACGAGCAGTACTTC. Translated: CATSDSDRVRNEQYF.

The chain has TRBV7-3 and TRBJ2-1; a possible D gene is TRBD1 (6 bases). V lost 1 base, J lost 7 bases, and 17 bases lay in between. The CDR3 has 16 residues. Germline assignment: CDR1 SGHTA and CDR2 FQGTGA. CDR3 DNA sequence: TGTGCCAGCAGCTTAATGTCGGCAGGGGTGAAAAATGAGCAGTTCTTC. Translated, it gives CASSLMSAGVKNEQFF.

The table lists this clonotype with a few counts. The chain uses TRBV6-5 and TRBJ1-1; no definite D call. Trimming left V 2 bases short and J 0 bases short, with 7 bases between. Germline V gene data show CDR1 as MNHEY and CDR2 as SVGAGI. The CDR3 is made up of 14 amino acids. This chain's CDR3 is CASSYALMNTEAFF. Here the CDR3 DNA reads TGTGCCAGCAGTTACGCCCTAATGAACACTGAAGCTTTCTTT.

The J gene is TRBJ2-7, the V gene TRBV9; D unresolved. CDR3 size: 14 residues. CDR1 SGDLS and CDR2 YYNGEE come from the germline V gene. V was clipped by 5 bases and J by 0 bases, with 12 bases between them. Here the CDR3 reads CASSGLPSSYEQYF. CDR3 in DNA: TGTGCCAGCAGTGGCCTACCTAGCTCCTACGAGCAGTACTTC.

The rearrangement uses TRBV24-1 and TRBJ2-5; 8 nucleotides agree with TRBD1. Germline V gene sequence: CDR1 KGHDR, CDR2 SFDVKD. After removal of 4 bases from V and 3 bases from J, the junction contained 6 bases not matched to a gene. This CDR3 is built from 15 residues. The DNA for the CDR3 is TGTGCCACCAGTGACCTCGGGACAGGCAAAGAGACCCAGTACTTC. It translates to CATSDLGTGKETQYF.

The rearrangement uses TRBV2 and TRBJ2-6; TRBD1 agrees at 8 bases. The CDR3 length is 18 residues. The junction had 7 bases not matched to a gene; V was cut back by 0 bases and J by 3 bases. Germline V gene data show CDR1 as SNHLY and CDR2 as FYNNEI. The CDR3 DNA is TGTGCCAGCAGTGAAGCCGACAGGGGAGGCGTTGGGGCCAACGTCCTGACTTTC. Its translation: CASSEADRGGVGANVLTF.

A few counts support this clonotype. The chain joins TRBV7-2 to TRBJ1-2, with 9 bases that match TRBD1. Germline loops: CDR1 SGHTA, CDR2 FQGNSA. CDR3 size: 14 residues. V gave up 1 base and J gave up 6 bases; unmatched junction bases: 3. CDR3 loop: CASSLGDRGDGYTF. CDR3 in DNA: TGTGCCAGCAGCTTAGGTGACAGGGGGGATGGCTACACCTTC.

This sequence joins TRBV20-1 and TRBJ1-6, with 9 bases identical to TRBD1. The J segment lost 7 bases and the V segment lost 4 bases, leaving 2 bases of the junction unmatched. This CDR3 is built from 13 residues. Germline V gene lookup returns CDR1 DFQATT and CDR2 SNEGSKA (reference sequence). CDR3 nucleotides: TGCAGTGCTACCGGGACAGGGAATTCACCCCTCCACTTT. As protein: CSATGTGNSPLHF.

This clonotype was counted a few times. This chain uses TRBV27 with TRBJ2-1; TRBD1 or TRBD2 may be the D gene (5 bases each). The V end was cut by 5 bases, the J end by 5 bases, with 13 bases between. Germline V lookup: CDR1 MNHEY, CDR2 SMNVEV (reference sequence). The CDR3 spans 14 residues. The CDR3 is CASSPGDGNNEQFF. The CDR3 DNA reads TGTGCCAGCAGTCCTGGGGACGGCAACAATGAGCAGTTCTTC.